This TCR beta chain came from a study of blood T cell repertoires in COVID-19. TCRdb keeps only in-frame clones here, not all; method: immunoSEQ multiplex PCR. The sample holds about 62,000 clones, approximately 92% seen once. V gave up 6 bases and J gave up 3 bases, with 15 bases separating them. This CDR3 region has 14 residues. Germline-derived CDR1 and CDR2 are ENHRY and SYGVKD. The TCR comes from a human donor in a cohort sampled during active COVID-19. Sequencing was carried out using peripheral blood. The chain uses TRBV10-3 and TRBJ2-7, with TRBD2 as a possible D gene (5 bases). In DNA, the CDR3 is TGTGCCATCAGGGCGAGGGAAAGGGTCTACGAGCAGTACTTC. Residues: CAIRARERVYEQYF.